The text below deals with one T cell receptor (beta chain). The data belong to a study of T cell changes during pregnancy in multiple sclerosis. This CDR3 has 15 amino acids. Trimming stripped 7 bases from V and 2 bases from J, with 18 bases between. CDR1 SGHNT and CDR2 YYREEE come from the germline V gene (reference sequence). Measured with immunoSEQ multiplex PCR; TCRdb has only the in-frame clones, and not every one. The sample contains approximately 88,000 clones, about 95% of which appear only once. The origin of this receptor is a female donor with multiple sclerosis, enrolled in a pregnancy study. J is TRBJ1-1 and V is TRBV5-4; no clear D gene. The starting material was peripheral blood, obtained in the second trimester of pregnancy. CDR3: CASAPPGPINTEAFF. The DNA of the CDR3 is TGTGCCAGCGCCCCACCGGGTCCTATAAACACTGAAGCTTTCTTT. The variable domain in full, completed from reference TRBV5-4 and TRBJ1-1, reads ETGVTQSPTHLIKTRGQQVTLRCSSQSGHNTVSWYQQALGQGPQFIFQYYREEENGRGNFPPRFSGLQFPNYSSELNVNALELDDSALYLCASAPPGPINTEAFFGQGTRLTVV.